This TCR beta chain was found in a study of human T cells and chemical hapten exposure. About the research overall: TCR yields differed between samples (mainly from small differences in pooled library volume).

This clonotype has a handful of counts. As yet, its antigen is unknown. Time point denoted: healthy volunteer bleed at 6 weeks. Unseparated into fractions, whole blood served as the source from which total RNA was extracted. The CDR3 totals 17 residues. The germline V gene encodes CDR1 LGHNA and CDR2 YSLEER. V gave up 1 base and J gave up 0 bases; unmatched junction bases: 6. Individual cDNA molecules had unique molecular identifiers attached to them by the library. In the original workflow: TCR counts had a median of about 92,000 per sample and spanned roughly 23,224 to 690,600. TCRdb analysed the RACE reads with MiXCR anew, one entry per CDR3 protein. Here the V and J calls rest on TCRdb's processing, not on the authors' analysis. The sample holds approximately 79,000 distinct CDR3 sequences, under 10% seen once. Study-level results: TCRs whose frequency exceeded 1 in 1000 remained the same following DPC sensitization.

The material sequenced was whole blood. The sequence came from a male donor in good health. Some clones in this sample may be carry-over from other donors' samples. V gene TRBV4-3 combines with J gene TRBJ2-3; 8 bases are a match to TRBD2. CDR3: CASSQGTSGSSTDTQYF. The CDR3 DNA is TGCGCCAGCAGCCAAGGTACTAGCGGATCTAGCACAGATACGCAGTATTTT.